The clone carrying this T cell receptor (beta chain) was observed once. The CDR3 is 14 residues long. The V segment lost 2 bases and the J segment 3 bases; nucleotides outside the gene matches: 3. Profiling relied on immunoSEQ multiplex PCR, and the TCRdb table lists in-frame clones only, not all of them. The table shows just under 150,000 clones, with about 90% occurring only once. The data were taken from a study of control samples from healthy donors and cancer patients. The sequencing sample was made of blood. The rearrangement joins TRBV23-1 to TRBJ2-5; 7 positions agree with TRBD1. TRBV23-1 is classed as an ORF, of uncertain function. This receptor was obtained from a man aged 25 to 40 in good health. CDR3 residues: CASSQRDSEETQYF. Written as DNA, the CDR3 is TGCGCCAGCAGTCAACGGGACAGCGAAGAGACCCAGTACTTC.